These 5 T cell receptor beta chains came from one sample sequenced in a study of human T cells and chemical hapten exposure. The time point was: pre-sensitization, week 0. The treatment here: therapeutic diphenylcyclopropenone sensitization with weekly scalp DPC. TCRdb itself ran the RACE reads through MiXCR, one entry per CDR3 protein. Among over 300,000 distinct CDR3 sequences listed, approximately 5.1% were seen once. This sample comprised whole blood, obtained in connection with sensitization to the hapten diphenylcyclopropenone (DPC). Source of these receptors: a woman in her forties or fifties with alopecia areata. Some clones in this sample may be carry-over from other donors' samples.

This clonotype showed up just a few times. The chain has TRBV20-1 and TRBJ1-5; tentative D call: TRBD1 (5 bases). This CDR3 contains 16 residues. V lost 3 bases and J lost 1, with 16 bases in between. CDR1 DFQATT and CDR2 SNEGSKA come from the germline V gene (reference sequence). The CDR3 nucleotides read TGCAGTGCTAGTCCGCAGGGAATGGCCAGCAATCAGCCCCAGCATTTT. The encoded protein is CSASPQGMASNQPQHF.

This clonotype was counted many times. V is TRBV5-4 and J is TRBJ1-1; 8 bases line up with TRBD1. The length of the CDR3 is 13 residues. Germline V gene sequence: CDR1 SGHNT, CDR2 YYREEE (reference sequence). Germline trimming cut 3 bases from V and 4 bases from J; bases unmatched to any gene: 2. The CDR3 sequence is CASSSGTGTEAFF. The DNA of the CDR3 is TGTGCCAGCAGCTCCGGGACAGGCACTGAAGCTTTCTTT.

This clonotype has a count of ten or more. This sequence joins TRBV7-2 and TRBJ2-3, with D perhaps TRBD2 (6 bases). Germline V gives CDR1 SGHTA, CDR2 FQGNSA. This CDR3 spans 15 amino acids. The V end was cut by 3 bases, the J end by 5 bases, with 15 bases between. The CDR3 is CASSLMTRRRDTQYF. CDR3 DNA sequence: TGTGCCAGCAGCTTGATGACTAGGCGGAGAGATACGCAGTATTTT.

This clonotype has only a few counts. The V gene is TRBV27, the J gene TRBJ1-1; 7 bases are shared with TRBD1. The CDR3 has 15 amino acids. With 0 bases clipped from V and 4 bases from J, the junction kept 5 bases outside the gene matches. From germline, CDR1 is MNHEY and CDR2 SMNVEV (reference sequence). The CDR3 DNA follows: TGTGCCAGCAGTTTATCAAGGGGGCCGGCCACTGAAGCTTTCTTT. Translated: CASSLSRGPATEAFF.

This clonotype appeared many times. The CDR3 DNA reads as TGTGCCAGCACCGTCGCGGGTGATACGCAGTATTTT. It encodes CASTVAGDTQYF. The V and J genes are TRBV2 and TRBJ2-3, with D tentatively TRBD2 (5 bases). The CDR3 loop spans 12 amino acids. Trimming removed 7 bases from V and 6 bases from J, with 11 bases in between. The germline V gene has CDR1 SNHLY and CDR2 FYNNEI. Filled out from reference TRBV2 and TRBJ2-3, the complete variable domain reads EPEVTQTPSHQVTQMGQEVILRCVPISNHLYFYWYRQILGQKVEFLVSFYNNEISEKSEIFDDQFSVERPDGSNFTLKIRSTKLEDSAMYFCASTVAGDTQYFGPGTRLTVL.